The clone carrying this T cell receptor beta chain was observed a handful of times. The data are from a study of beta chain features in type 1 diabetes. With 2 bases removed from V and 5 bases from J, the gap between germline ends came to 13 bases. The CDR3 spans 15 residues. The germline CDR1 and CDR2 sequences are KGHSH and LQKENI. cDNA synthesis used the whole RNA isolate, giving expressed TCRB sequences. Measured with immunoSEQ multiplex PCR; TCRdb has only the in-frame clones, and not every one. The sample has 300,000 or so clones, roughly 8% seen once. The TCR originated in a woman in her late teens or twenties in good health. What was sequenced was central memory CD4+ T cells from blood. The J gene is TRBJ2-4, the V gene TRBV18; D ambiguous. The CDR3 spells CASSPWASVENIQYF. CDR3 sequence (DNA): TGTGCCAGCTCACCATGGGCTTCAGTTGAAAACATTCAGTACTTC.